Below, one T cell receptor beta chain is given with its context. The CDR3 runs 15 residues. V lost 4 bases to trimming and J lost 2 bases, with 15 bases between them. CDR1 is SGHKS and CDR2 is YYEKEE in the germline V gene (reference sequence). As originally analysed: Amplifying reference gene primers gave estimates of nucleated cell counts. Measured with immunoSEQ multiplex PCR; TCRdb has only the in-frame clones, and not every one. D and trimming were read from the DNA, whereas the V and J calls and clone size are those reported in that table. The sample lists 200,000 to 250,000 clones, about 90% seen once, with roughly 2% in the top ten. The data were taken from a study of blood T cell repertoires in COVID-19. Overall study: Italy, Spain and the United States were the sources of the convalescent and acute COVID-19 samples. In each case, the material was cDNA or gDNA derived from T cells, B-cell-depleted T cells, or PBMCs.

Material for sequencing was peripheral blood. The sequence was obtained from a woman between 50 and 59 years old with acute or convalescent COVID-19. The chain has TRBV5-5 and TRBJ1-2; D is uncertain. DNA of the CDR3: TGTGCCAGCAGCCCGGGAGCGGGCAGAAACTATGGCTACACCTTC. Translating it yields CASSPGAGRNYGYTF.